These T cell receptor beta chains were read from a single sample in a study of blood T cell repertoires in COVID-19. TCRdb's copy holds only in-frame clones and misses some; the assay was immunoSEQ multiplex PCR. The sample yields about 99,000 clones, about 80% seen once. The material sequenced was peripheral blood. These TCRs come from a human donor in a cohort sampled during active or convalescent COVID-19. CDR3s leave out the opening cysteine and the closing phenylalanine or tryptophan. The order of the fields is clone size, V gene, CDR3 protein. Only some rows state a clone size, as once, few, many or a class for expanded clones.

size: NA; V: TRBV19; CDR3: ASSTDRGHQPQH
size: NA; V: TRBV6-2/TRBV6-3; CDR3: ASSYGREGNQPQH
size: many; V: TRBV15; CDR3: ATSRGEGPSGYT
size: NA; V: TRBV4-1; CDR3: ASSQVGTRGEQY
size: NA; V: TRBV19; CDR3: ASFNRDTEAF
size: few; V: TRBV7-2; CDR3: ASSPPGSGNTIY
size: NA; V: TRBV18; CDR3: ASSRVRGETGQGYT
size: few; V: TRBV7-2; CDR3: ASSLGQGANTEAF
size: NA; V: TRBV5-6; CDR3: ASSLGTGFRYSPLH
size: NA; V: TRBV7-2; CDR3: ASTRQGNSWGYT
size: NA; V: TRBV24-1; CDR3: ATSEGPAGSSTSTDTQY
size: few; V: TRBV5-4; CDR3: ASSLAGDGNTIY
size: NA; V: TRBV12-5; CDR3: ASGLVDSAYNEQF
size: NA; V: TRBV2; CDR3: ASSVYTGEAEAF
size: NA; V: TRBV4-1; CDR3: ASSQGPPGGGQPQH
size: NA; V: TRBV6-6; CDR3: ASSYSTGGGSGYT
size: NA; V: TRBV19; CDR3: ASSSLFGGNQH
size: NA; V: TRBV24-1; CDR3: ATSVGQKPNTGELF
size: NA; V: TRBV5-1; CDR3: ASSAGGTTNEKLF
size: NA; V: TRBV5-8; CDR3: ASRRPGEGAPF
size: NA; V: TRBV9; CDR3: ASSDSPGLAGSTDTQY
size: NA; V: TRBV28; CDR3: ASSPPTQAHPQY
size: NA; V: TRBV4-1; CDR3: ASSQVDLGFSNYGYT
size: NA; V: TRBV2; CDR3: ASRRTGWGTEAF
size: once; V: TRBV6-5; CDR3: ASSRGINSYEQY
size: NA; V: TRBV19; CDR3: ASSMPGTATRGYT
size: NA; V: TRBV7-2; CDR3: ASSLVAGGPYEQY
size: once; V: TRBV19; CDR3: ASSIGTGGNNEQF
size: once; V: TRBV11-3; CDR3: ASSPRGGGSYEQY
size: many; V: TRBV7-6; CDR3: ASSLEETGGNGYT
size: NA; V: TRBV28; CDR3: ASSLSSVTEAF
size: NA; V: TRBV28; CDR3: ASSFSLAGKNNEQF
size: NA; V: TRBV12-3/TRBV12-4; CDR3: ASSLWTETEAF
size: NA; V: TRBV7-3; CDR3: ASEAHQLDEEQY
size: NA; V: TRBV2; CDR3: ASSHNDHRDSGYT